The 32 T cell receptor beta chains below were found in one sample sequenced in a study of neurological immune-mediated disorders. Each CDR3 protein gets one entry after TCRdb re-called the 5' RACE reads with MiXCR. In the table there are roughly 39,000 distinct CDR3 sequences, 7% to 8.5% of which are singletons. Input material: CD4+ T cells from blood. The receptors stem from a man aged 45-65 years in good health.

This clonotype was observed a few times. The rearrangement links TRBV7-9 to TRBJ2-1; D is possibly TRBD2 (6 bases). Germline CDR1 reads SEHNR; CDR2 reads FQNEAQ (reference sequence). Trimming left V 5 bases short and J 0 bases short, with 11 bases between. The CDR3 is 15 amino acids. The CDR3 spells CASSPGSLSYNEQFF. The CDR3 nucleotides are TGTGCCAGCAGCCCCGGGAGCCTCTCCTACAATGAGCAGTTCTTC. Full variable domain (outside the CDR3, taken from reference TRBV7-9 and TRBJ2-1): DTGVSQNPRHKITKRGQNVTFRCDPISEHNRLYWYRQTLGQGPEFLTYFQNEAQLEKSRLLSDRFSAERPKGSFSTLEIQRTEQGDSAMYLCASSPGSLSYNEQFFGPGTRLTVL.

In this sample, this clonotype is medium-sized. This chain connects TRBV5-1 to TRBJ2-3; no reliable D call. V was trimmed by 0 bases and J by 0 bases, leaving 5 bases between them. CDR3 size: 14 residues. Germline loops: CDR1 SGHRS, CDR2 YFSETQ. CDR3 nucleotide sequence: TGCGCCAGCAGCTTGGATCAGAGCACAGATACGCAGTATTTT. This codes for CASSLDQSTDTQYF. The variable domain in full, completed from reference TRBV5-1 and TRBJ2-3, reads KAGVTQTPRYLIKTRGQQVTLSCSPISGHRSVSWYQQTPGQGLQFLFEYFSETQRNKGNFPGRFSGRQFSNSRSEMNVSTLELGDSALYLCASSLDQSTDTQYFGPGTRLTVL.

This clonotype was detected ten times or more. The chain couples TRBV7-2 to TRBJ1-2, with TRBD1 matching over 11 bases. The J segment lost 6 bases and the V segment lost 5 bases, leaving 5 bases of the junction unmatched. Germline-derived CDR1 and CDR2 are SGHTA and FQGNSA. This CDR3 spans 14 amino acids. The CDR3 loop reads CASSPGTGGDGYTF. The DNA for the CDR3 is TGTGCCAGCAGCCCCGGGACAGGGGGGGATGGCTACACCTTC.

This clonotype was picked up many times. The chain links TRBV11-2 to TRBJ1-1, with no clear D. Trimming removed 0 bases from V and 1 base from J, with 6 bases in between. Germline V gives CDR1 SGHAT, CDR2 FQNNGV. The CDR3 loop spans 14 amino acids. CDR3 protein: CASSLEFRNTEAFF. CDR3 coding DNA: TGTGCCAGCAGCTTAGAGTTTCGGAACACTGAAGCTTTCTTT.

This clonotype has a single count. CDR3 coding DNA: TGTGCCAGCAGTCCAGGGGGCGGCTACGAGCAGTACTTC. Translation: CASSPGGGYEQYF. The chain carries TRBV6-2 or TRBV6-3 and TRBJ2-7, with 8 bases that match TRBD1. The germline V gene encodes CDR1 MNHEY and CDR2 SVGEGT. CDR3 length: 13 amino acids. Trimming took 5 bases from V and 3 from J; bases not matched to a gene: 3.

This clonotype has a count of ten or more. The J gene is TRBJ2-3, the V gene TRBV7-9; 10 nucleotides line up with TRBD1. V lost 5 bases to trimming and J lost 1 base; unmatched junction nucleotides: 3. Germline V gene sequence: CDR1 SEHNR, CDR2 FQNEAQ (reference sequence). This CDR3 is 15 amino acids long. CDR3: CASSGGQGGTDTQYF. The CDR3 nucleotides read TGTGCCAGCAGCGGCGGACAGGGGGGCACAGATACGCAGTATTTT.

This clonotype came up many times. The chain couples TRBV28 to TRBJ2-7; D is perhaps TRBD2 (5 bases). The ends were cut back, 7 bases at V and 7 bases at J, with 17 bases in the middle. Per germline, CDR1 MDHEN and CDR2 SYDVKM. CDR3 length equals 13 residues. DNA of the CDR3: TGTGCCAGCAATTCCGGGATTCGCGGGGAGCAGTACTTC. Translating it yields CASNSGIRGEQYF. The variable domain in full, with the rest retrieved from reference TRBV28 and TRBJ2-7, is DVKVTQSSRYLVKRTGEKVFLECVQDMDHENMFWYRQDPGLGLRLIYFSYDVKMKEKGDIPEGYSVSREKKERFSLILESASTNQTSMYLCASNSGIRGEQYFGPGTRLTVT.

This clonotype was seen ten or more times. The CDR3 sequence: CSARVPYQETQYF. The CDR3 DNA reads as TGCAGTGCTAGAGTCCCGTACCAAGAGACCCAGTACTTC. The chain uses TRBV20-1 and TRBJ2-5; no definite D call. The CDR3 is 13 amino acids. V gave up 1 base and J gave up 0 bases, with 6 bases separating them. The V gene's germline CDR1 is DFQATT and CDR2 SNEGSKA (reference sequence).

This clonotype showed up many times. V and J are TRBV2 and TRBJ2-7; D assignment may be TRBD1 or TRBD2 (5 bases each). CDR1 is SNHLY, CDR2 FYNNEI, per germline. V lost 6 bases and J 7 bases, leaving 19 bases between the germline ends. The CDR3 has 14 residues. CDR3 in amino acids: CASRVGPASGEQYF. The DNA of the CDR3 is TGTGCCAGCAGGGTGGGACCGGCGTCGGGGGAGCAGTACTTC.

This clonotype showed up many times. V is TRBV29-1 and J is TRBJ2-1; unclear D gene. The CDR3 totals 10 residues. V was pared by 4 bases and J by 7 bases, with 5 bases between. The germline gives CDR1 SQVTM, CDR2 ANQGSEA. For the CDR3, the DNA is TGCAGCGTTGGTGGAAATGAGCAGTTCTTC. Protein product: CSVGGNEQFF.

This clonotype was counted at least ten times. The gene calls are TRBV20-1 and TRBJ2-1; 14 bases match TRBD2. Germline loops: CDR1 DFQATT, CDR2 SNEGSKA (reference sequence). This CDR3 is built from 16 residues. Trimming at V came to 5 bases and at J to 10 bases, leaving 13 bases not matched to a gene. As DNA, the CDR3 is TGCAGTGCTCCGAGGGCCGGGACTAGCGGGAGAGGGGAGCAGTTCTTC. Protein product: CSAPRAGTSGRGEQFF.

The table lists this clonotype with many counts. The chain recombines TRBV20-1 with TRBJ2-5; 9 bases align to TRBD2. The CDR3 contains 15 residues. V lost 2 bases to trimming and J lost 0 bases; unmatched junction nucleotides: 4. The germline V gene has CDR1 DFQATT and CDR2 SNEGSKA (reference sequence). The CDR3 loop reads CSARLAGQHQETQYF. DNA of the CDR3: TGCAGTGCTAGACTAGCGGGACAACACCAAGAGACCCAGTACTTC.

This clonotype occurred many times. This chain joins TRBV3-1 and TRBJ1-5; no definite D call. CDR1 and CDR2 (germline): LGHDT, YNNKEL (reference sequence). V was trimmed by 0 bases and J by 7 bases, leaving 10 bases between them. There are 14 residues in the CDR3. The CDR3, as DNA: TGTGCCAGCAGCCAAGATGCGGGCGGCCAGCCCCAGCATTTT. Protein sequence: CASSQDAGGQPQHF.

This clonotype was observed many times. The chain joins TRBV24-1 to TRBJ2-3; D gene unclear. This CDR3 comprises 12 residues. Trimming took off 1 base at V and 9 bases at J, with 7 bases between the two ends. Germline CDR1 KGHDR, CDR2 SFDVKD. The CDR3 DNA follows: TGTGCCACCAGTGATTTTATAGGGACGCAGTATTTT. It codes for CATSDFIGTQYF.

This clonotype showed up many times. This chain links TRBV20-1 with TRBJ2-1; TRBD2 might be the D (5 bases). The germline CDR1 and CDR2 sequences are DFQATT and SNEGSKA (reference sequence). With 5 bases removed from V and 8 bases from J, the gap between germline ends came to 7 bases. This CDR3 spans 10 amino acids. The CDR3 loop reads CSAGRDEQFF. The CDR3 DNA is TGCAGTGCTGGGCGGGATGAGCAGTTCTTC.

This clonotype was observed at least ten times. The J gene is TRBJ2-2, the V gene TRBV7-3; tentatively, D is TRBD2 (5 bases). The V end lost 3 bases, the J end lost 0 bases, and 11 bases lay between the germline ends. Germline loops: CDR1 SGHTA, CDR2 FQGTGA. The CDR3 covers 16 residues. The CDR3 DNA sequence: TGTGCCAGCAGCTTGCGGGCCCTCCCGAACACCGGGGAGCTGTTTTTT. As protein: CASSLRALPNTGELFF.

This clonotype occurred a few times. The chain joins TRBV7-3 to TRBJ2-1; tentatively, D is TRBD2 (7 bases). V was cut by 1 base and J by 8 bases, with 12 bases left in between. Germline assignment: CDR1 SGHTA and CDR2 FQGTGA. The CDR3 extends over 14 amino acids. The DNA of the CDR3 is TGTGCCAGCAGCTTAAATGCGGGGGCGGATGAGCAGTTCTTC. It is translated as CASSLNAGADEQFF.

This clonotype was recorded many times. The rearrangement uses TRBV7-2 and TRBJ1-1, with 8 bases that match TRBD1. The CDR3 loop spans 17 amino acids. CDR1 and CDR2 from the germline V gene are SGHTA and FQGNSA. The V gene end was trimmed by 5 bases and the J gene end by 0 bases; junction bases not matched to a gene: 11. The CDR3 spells CASSHPADRVLNTEAFF. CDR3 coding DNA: TGTGCCAGCAGCCACCCGGCGGACAGGGTCCTGAACACTGAAGCTTTCTTT.

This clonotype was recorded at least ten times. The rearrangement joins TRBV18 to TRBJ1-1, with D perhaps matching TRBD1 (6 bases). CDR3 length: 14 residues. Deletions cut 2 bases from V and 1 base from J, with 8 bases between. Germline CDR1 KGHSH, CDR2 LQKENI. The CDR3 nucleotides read TGTGCCAGCTCACCAATGACAGGGAACACTGAAGCTTTCTTT. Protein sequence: CASSPMTGNTEAFF.

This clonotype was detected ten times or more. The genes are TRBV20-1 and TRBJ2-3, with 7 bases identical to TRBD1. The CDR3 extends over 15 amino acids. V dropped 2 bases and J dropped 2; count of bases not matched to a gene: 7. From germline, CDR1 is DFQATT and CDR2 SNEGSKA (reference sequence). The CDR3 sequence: CSARNSGTVTDTQYF. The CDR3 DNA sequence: TGCAGTGCTAGAAACTCCGGGACAGTCACAGATACGCAGTATTTT.

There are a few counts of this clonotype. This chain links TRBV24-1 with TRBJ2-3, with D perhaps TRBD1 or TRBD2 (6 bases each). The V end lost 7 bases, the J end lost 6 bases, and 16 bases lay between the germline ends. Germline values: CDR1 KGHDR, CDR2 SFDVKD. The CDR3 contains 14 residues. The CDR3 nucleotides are TGTGCCACCAGGGAGCCGGGGGCGAGGGATACGCAGTATTTT. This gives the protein CATREPGARDTQYF.

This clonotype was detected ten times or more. This CDR3 reads CSAREVKKDRSYEQYF. The CDR3 DNA is TGCAGTGCTAGAGAGGTGAAAAAGGACAGATCCTACGAGCAGTACTTC. The chain employs TRBV20-1 and TRBJ2-7, with D perhaps matching TRBD1 (6 bases). The germline V gene has CDR1 DFQATT and CDR2 SNEGSKA (reference sequence). The CDR3 length is 16 residues. The V and J ends lost 0 bases and 1 base respectively, with 16 bases between them.

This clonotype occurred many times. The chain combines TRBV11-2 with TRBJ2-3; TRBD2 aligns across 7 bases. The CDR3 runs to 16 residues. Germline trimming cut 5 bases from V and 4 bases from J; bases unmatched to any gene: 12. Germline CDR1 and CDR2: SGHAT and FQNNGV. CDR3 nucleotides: TGTGCCAGCAGCACCCGGGCCCGAAGCGGGGCAGATACGCAGTATTTT. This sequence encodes CASSTRARSGADTQYF.

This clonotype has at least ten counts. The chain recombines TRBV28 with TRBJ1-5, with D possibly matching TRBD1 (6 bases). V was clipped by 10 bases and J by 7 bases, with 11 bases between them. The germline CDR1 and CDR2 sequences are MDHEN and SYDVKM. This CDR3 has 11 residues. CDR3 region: CATGALQPQHF. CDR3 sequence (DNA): TGTGCCACAGGGGCCTTGCAGCCCCAGCATTTT.

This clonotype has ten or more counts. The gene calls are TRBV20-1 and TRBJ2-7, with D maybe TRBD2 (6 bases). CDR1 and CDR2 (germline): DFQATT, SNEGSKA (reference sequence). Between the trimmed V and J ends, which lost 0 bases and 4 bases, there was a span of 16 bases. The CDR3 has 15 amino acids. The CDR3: CSARELERVLYEQYF. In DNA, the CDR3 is TGCAGTGCTAGAGAGTTGGAGCGGGTCCTTTACGAGCAGTACTTC.

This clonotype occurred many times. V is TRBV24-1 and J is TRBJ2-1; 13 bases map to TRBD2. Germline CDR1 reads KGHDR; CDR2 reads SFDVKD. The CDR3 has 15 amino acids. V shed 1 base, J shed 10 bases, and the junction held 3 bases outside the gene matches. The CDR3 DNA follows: TGTGCCACCAGTGATTTTGGACTAGCGGGAGACGAGCAGTTCTTC. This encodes CATSDFGLAGDEQFF.

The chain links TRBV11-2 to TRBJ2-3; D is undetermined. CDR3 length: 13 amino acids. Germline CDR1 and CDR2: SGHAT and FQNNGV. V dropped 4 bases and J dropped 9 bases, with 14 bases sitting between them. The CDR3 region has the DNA TGTGCCAGCAGCTCCTGGACCCACAAAACGCAGTATTTT. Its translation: CASSSWTHKTQYF.

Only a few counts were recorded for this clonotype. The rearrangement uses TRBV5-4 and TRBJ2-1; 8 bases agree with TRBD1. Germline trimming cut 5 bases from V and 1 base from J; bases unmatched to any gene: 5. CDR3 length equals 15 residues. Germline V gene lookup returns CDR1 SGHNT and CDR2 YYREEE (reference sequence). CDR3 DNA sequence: TGTGCCAGCAGACTCGACAGGGGTTCCTACAATGAGCAGTTCTTC. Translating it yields CASRLDRGSYNEQFF.

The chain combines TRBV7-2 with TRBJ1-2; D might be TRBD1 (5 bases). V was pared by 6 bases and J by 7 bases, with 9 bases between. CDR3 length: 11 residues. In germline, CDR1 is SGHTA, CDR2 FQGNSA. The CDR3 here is CASSFQGGYTF. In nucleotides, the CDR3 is TGTGCCAGCAGTTTCCAGGGTGGCTACACCTTC. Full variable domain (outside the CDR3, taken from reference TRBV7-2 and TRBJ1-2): GAGVSQSPSNKVTEKGKDVELRCDPISGHTALYWYRQSLGQGLEFLIYFQGNSAPDKSGLPSDRFSAERTGGSVSTLTIQRTQQEDSAVYLCASSFQGGYTFGSGTRLTVV.

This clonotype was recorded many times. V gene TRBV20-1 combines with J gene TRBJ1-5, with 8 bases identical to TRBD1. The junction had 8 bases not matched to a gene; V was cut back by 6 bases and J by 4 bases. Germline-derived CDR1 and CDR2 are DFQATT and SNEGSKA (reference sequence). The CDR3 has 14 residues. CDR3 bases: TGCAGTGCCCCGGACAGGGCAGTTAATCAGCCCCAGCATTTT. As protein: CSAPDRAVNQPQHF.

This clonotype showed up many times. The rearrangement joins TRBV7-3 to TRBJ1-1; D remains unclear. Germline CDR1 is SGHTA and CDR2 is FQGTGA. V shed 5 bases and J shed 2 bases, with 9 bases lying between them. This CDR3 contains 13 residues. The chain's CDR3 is CASSPRVNTEAFF. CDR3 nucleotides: TGTGCCAGCAGCCCGAGGGTCAACACTGAAGCTTTCTTT.

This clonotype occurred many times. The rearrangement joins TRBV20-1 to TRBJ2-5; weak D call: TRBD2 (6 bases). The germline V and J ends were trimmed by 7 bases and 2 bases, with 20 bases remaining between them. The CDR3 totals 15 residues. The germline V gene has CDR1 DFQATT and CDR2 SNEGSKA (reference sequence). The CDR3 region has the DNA TGCAGTGTACGGTTGGATGTGGCGGGGCAAGAGACCCAGTACTTC. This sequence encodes CSVRLDVAGQETQYF.